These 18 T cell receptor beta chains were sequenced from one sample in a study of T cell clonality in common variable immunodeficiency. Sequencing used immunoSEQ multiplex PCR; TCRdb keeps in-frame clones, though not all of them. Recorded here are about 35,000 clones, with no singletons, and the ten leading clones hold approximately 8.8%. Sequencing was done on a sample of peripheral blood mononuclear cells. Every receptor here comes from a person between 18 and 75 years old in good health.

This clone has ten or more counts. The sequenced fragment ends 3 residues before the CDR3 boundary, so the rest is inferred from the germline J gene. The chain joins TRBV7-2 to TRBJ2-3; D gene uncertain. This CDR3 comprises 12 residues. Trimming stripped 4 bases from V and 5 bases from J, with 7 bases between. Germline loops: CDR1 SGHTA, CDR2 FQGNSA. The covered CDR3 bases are TGTGCCAGCAGCTCCTTCGGAGATACG. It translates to CASSSFGDT. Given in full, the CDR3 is CASSSFGDTQYF.

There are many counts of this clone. The sequenced CDR3 bases are TGTGCCAGTAGTTCACTACTAGCGGGAGTAGATACG. It yields the protein CASSSLLAGVDT. The entire CDR3 is CASSSLLAGVDTQYF. The genes are TRBV19 and TRBJ2-3; TRBD2 matches 11 bases. The CDR3 end lies 3 residues beyond the end of the read and is filled in from the germline J gene. CDR1 and CDR2 from the germline V gene are LNHDA and SQIVND (reference sequence). With V trimmed by 5 bases and J by 5 bases, 6 bases remained unmatched. This CDR3 spans 15 amino acids.

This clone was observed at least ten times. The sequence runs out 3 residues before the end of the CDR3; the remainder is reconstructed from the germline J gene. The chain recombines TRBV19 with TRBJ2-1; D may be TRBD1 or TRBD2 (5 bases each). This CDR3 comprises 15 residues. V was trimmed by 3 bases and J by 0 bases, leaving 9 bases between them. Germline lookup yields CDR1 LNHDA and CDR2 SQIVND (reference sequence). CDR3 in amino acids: CASSIPGSSYNEQFF. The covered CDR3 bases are TGTGCCAGTAGTATCCCAGGGAGCTCCTACAATGAG.

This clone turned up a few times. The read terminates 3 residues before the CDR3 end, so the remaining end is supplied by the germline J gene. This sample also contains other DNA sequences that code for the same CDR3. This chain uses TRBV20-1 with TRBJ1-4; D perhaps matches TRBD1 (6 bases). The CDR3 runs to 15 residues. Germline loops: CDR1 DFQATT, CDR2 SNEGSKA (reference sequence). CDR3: CSARDRTAYNSPLFF. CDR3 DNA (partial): TGCAGTGCTAGAGATAGGACAGCATATAATTCACCA.

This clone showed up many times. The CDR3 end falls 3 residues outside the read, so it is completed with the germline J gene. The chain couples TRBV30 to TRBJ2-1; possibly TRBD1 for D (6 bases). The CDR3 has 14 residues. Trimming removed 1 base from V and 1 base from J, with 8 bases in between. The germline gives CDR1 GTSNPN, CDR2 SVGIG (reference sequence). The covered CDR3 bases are TGTGCCTGGAGTGGGGACACTTCCTACAATGAG. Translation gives CAWSGDTSYNE. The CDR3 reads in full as CAWSGDTSYNEQFF.

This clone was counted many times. The CDR3 DNA, read in part, is TGTGCCATCAGTTTACTAGCGGGAGCCCAAGAGACC. Its translation: CAISLLAGAQET. The entire CDR3 protein is CAISLLAGAQETQYF. The chain joins TRBV10-3 to TRBJ2-5, with 11 positions matching TRBD2. Read data end 3 residues before the CDR3 end; the end is taken from the germline J gene. Losses at the gene ends were 5 bases for V and 1 base for J; bases not matched to a gene: 3. The length of the CDR3 is 15 residues. The germline V gene has CDR1 ENHRY and CDR2 SYGVKD.

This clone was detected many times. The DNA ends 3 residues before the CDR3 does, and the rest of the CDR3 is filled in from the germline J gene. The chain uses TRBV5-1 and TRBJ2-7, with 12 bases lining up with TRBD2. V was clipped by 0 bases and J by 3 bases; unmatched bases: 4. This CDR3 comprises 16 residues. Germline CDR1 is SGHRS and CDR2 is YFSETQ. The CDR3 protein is CASSLGLAGGIYEQYF. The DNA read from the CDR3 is TGCGCCAGCAGCTTGGGTCTAGCGGGAGGGATCTACGAG.

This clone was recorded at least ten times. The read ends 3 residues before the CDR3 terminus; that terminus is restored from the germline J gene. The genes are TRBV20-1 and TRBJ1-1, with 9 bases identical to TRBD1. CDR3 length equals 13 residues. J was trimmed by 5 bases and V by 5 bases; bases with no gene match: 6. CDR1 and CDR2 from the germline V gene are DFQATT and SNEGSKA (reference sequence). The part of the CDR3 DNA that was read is TGCAGTGCTTGGGACAGGGTTAGGACTGAA. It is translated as CSAWDRVRTE. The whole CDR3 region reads CSAWDRVRTEAFF.

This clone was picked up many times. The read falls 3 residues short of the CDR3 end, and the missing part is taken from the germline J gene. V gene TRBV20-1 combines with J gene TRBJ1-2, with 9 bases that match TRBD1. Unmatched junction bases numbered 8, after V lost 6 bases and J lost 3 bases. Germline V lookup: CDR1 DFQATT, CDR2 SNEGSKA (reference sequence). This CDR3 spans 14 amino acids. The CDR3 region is CSASRTGVDYGYTF. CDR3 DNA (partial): TGCAGTGCCTCGAGGACAGGGGTTGACTATGGC.

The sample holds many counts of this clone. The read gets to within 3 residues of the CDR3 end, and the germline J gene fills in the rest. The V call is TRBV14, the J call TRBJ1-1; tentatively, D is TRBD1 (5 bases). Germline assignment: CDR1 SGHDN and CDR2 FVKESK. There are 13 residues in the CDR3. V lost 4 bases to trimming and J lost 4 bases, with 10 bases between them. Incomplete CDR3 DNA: TGTGCCAGCAGCCGGACAAGAGGCACTGAA. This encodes CASSRTRGTE. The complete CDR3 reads CASSRTRGTEAFF.

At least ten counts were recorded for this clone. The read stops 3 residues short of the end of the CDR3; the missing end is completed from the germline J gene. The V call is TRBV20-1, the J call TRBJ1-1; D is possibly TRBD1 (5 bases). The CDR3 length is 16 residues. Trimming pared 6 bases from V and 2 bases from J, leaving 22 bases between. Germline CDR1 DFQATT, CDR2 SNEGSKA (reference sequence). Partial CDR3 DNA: TGCAGTGCCAGCTCCTTCCAGGGTGGGATTAACACTGAA. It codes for CSASSFQGGINTE. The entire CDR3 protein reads CSASSFQGGINTEAFF.

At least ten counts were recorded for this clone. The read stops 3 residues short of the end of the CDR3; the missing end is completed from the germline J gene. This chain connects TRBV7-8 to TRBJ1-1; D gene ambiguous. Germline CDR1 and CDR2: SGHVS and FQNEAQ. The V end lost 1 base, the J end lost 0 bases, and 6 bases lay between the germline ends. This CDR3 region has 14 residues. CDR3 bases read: TGTGCCAGCAGCTTAGGGTTAGTGAACACTGAA. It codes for CASSLGLVNTE. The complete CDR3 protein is CASSLGLVNTEAFF.

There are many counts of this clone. CDR3 amino acids: CASKLAGAGLNEQFF. CDR3 bases read: TGTGCCAGCAAACTAGCGGGAGCAGGTCTCAATGAG. V usage is TRBV7-3 and J usage is TRBJ2-1; TRBD2 agrees at 11 bases. The missing CDR3 end, 3 residues past where the read stops, is filled in from the germline J gene. The CDR3 consists of 15 residues. The germline V gene encodes CDR1 SGHTA and CDR2 FQGTGA. V shed 7 bases, J shed 6 bases, and the junction held 8 bases outside the gene matches.

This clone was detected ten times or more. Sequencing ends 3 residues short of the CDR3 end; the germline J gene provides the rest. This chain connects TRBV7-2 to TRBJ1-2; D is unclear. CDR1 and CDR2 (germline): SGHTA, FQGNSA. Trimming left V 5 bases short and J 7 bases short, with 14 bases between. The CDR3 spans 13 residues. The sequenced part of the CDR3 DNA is TGTGCCAGCAGCCTCCCCCAGGTTGGTGGC. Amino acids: CASSLPQVGG. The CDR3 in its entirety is CASSLPQVGGYTF.

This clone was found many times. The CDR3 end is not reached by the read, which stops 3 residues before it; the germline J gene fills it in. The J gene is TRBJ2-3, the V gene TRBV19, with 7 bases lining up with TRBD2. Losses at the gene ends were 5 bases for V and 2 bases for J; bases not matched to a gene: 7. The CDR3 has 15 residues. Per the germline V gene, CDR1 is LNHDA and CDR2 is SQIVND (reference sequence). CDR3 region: CASSEGRGITDTQYF. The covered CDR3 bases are TGTGCCAGTAGTGAGGGGCGGGGGATCACAGATACG.

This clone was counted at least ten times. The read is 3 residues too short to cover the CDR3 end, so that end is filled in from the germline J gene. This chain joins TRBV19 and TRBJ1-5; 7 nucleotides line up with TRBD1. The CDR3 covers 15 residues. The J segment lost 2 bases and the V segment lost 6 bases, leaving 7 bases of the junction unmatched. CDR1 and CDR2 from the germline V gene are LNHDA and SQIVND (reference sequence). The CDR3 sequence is CASRETGIGNQPQHF. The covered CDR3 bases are TGTGCCAGTAGAGAGACAGGGATCGGCAATCAGCCC. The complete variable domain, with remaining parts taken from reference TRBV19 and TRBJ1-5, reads DGGITQSPKYLFRKEGQNVTLSCEQNLNHDAMYWYRQDPGQGLRLIYYSQIVNDFQKGDIAEGYSVSREKKESFPLTVTSAQKNPTAFYLCASRETGIGNQPQHFGDGTRLSIL.

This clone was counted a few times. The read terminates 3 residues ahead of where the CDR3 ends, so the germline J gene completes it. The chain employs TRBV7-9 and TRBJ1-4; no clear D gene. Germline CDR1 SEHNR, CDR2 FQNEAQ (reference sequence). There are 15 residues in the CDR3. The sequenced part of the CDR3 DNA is TGTGCCAGCAGCTTAGCTGCGGGGAATAATTCACCA. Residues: CASSLAAGNNSP. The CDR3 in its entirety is CASSLAAGNNSPLFF. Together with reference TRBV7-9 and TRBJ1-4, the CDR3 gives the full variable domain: DTGVSQNPRHKITKRGQNVTFRCDPISEHNRLYWYRQTLGQGPEFLTYFQNEAQLEKSRLLSDRFSAERPKGSFSTLEIQRTEQGDSAMYLCASSLAAGNNSPLFFGSGTQLSVL.

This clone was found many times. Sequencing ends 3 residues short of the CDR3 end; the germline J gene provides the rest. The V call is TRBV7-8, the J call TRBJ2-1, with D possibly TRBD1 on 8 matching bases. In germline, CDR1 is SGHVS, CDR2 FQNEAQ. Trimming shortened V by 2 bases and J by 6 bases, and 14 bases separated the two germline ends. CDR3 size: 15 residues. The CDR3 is CASSLTGGVFNEQFF. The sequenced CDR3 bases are TGTGCCAGCAGCTTAACAGGGGGGGTATTCAATGAG.